A single sample gave rise to the 18 T cell receptor beta chains below, sequenced in a study of breast tumors, draining lymph nodes, adjacent tissues. TCRdb ran MiXCR on the multiplex PCR reads and lists one entry per CDR3 protein. The profile shows about 14,000 distinct CDR3 sequences, roughly three fifths of them singletons. The sequenced material came from tumor-adjacent breast tissue. These receptors were collected from a female donor with breast cancer. Some clones in this sample may be carry-over from other donors' samples.

In nucleotides, the CDR3 is TGTGCCAGCAGCGTCGGTGGGACAGGGGGCCTCAAAGAGACCCAGTACTTC. Encoded protein: CASSVGGTGGLKETQYF. The rearrangement joins TRBV5-4 to TRBJ2-5; 12 bases line up with TRBD1. This CDR3 contains 17 residues. Germline-derived CDR1 and CDR2 are SGHNT and YYREEE (reference sequence). With 4 bases clipped from V and 3 bases from J, the junction kept 10 bases outside the gene matches. Full variable domain (remainder filled in from reference TRBV5-4 and TRBJ2-5): ETGVTQSPTHLIKTRGQQVTLRCSSQSGHNTVSWYQQALGQGPQFIFQYYREEENGRGNFPPRFSGLQFPNYSSELNVNALELDDSALYLCASSVGGTGGLKETQYFGPGTRLLVL.

V and J are TRBV5-1 and TRBJ2-2; D tentatively reads TRBD1 or TRBD2 (5 bases each). This CDR3 region has 18 residues. Trimming removed 1 base from V and 1 base from J, with 17 bases in between. The V gene's germline CDR1 is SGHRS and CDR2 YFSETQ. CDR3 DNA: TGCGCCAGCAGCTTGCAAGTAGGGGACCCTCGGAACACCGGGGAGCTGTTTTTT. The encoded protein is CASSLQVGDPRNTGELFF. Based on the CDR3 plus reference TRBV5-1 and TRBJ2-2, the full variable domain is KAGVTQTPRYLIKTRGQQVTLSCSPISGHRSVSWYQQTPGQGLQFLFEYFSETQRNKGNFPGRFSGRQFSNSRSEMNVSTLELGDSALYLCASSLQVGDPRNTGELFFGEGSRLTVL.

This clonotype showed up many times. This chain uses TRBV11-1 with TRBJ2-1; D not certain. Looked up from germline, CDR1 is SGHAT and CDR2 is FQDESV (reference sequence). The CDR3 loop spans 15 amino acids. Trimming took 4 bases from V and 6 from J, leaving 16 bases between them. The CDR3 region has the DNA TGTGCCAGCAGCTATTGTCCCAAGCTCATCAATGAGCAGTTCTTC. This encodes CASSYCPKLINEQFF. The variable domain in full, with the rest retrieved from reference TRBV11-1 and TRBJ2-1, is EAEVAQSPRYKITEKSQAVAFWCDPISGHATLYWYRQILGQGPELLVQFQDESVVDDSQLPKDRFSAERLKGVDSTLKIQPAELGDSAMYLCASSYCPKLINEQFFGPGTRLTVL.

The chain is built from TRBV5-6 and TRBJ2-3; TRBD1 matches at 8 bases. The V gene's germline CDR1 is SGHDT and CDR2 YYEEEE. The CDR3 is made up of 15 amino acids. After removal of 4 bases from V and 2 bases from J, the junction contained 6 bases not matched to a gene. CDR3 sequence: CASSVGTGHTDTQYF. Written as DNA, the CDR3 is TGTGCCAGCAGCGTTGGGACAGGACACACAGATACGCAGTATTTT.

The rearrangement uses TRBV15 and TRBJ1-5, with no clear D. V was clipped by 0 bases and J by 3 bases, with 12 bases between them. The CDR3 covers 16 residues. Looked up from germline, CDR1 is LNHNV and CDR2 is YYDKDF (reference sequence). CDR3 residues: CATSRDLSRPNQPQHF. The CDR3 DNA follows: TGTGCCACCAGCAGAGACCTATCCAGGCCCAATCAGCCCCAGCATTTT.

Judged by abundance, this clonotype is medium-sized. V is TRBV20-1 and J is TRBJ2-7, with 7 bases identical to TRBD1. The CDR3 extends over 12 amino acids. The junction had 6 bases not matched to a gene; V was cut back by 6 bases and J by 4 bases. Germline lookup yields CDR1 DFQATT and CDR2 SNEGSKA (reference sequence). The CDR3 is CSAVRQGYEQYF. DNA for the CDR3: TGCAGTGCGGTGAGACAGGGATACGAGCAGTACTTC.

V gene TRBV20-1 combines with J gene TRBJ2-1, with TRBD2 matching over 9 bases. Losses at the gene ends were 4 bases for V and 8 bases for J; bases not matched to a gene: 6. CDR1 is DFQATT, CDR2 SNEGSKA, per germline (reference sequence). This CDR3 spans 13 amino acids. CDR3 in amino acids: CSATGSGSDEQFF. In DNA form, the CDR3 reads TGCAGTGCTACCGGTAGCGGGAGCGATGAGCAGTTCTTC.

This clonotype was seen repeatedly, ten times or more. The chain combines TRBV27 with TRBJ2-2; 10 bases match TRBD1. Per germline, CDR1 MNHEY and CDR2 SMNVEV (reference sequence). This CDR3 comprises 18 residues. J was trimmed by 4 bases and V by 5 bases; bases with no gene match: 13. This CDR3 reads CASSKQNLGTGVTGELFF. The CDR3 nucleotides read TGTGCCAGCAGTAAACAAAACCTCGGGACAGGGGTCACCGGGGAGCTGTTTTTT.

This clonotype is categorized as medium-sized. J is TRBJ2-7 and V is TRBV4-2; D might be TRBD2 (5 bases). Germline CDR1 reads LGHNA; CDR2 reads YNFKEQ. V dropped 0 bases and J dropped 0 bases, with 12 bases sitting between them. The CDR3 is made up of 16 amino acids. This CDR3 reads CASSQDWSGSSYEQYF. In DNA form, the CDR3 reads TGTGCCAGCAGCCAAGATTGGTCGGGGAGCTCCTACGAGCAGTACTTC.

This clonotype was recorded at least ten times. This chain connects TRBV6-1 to TRBJ1-3; 9 nucleotides agree with TRBD1. CDR1 and CDR2 (germline): MNHNS, SASEGT. Unmatched junction bases numbered 9, after V lost 6 bases and J lost 0 bases. CDR3 length equals 17 residues. CDR3 nucleotide sequence: TGTGCCAGCAGGCGACAGGGGGTACAATCCTCTGGAAACACCATATATTTT. Translating gives CASRRQGVQSSGNTIYF.

The chain uses TRBV7-9 and TRBJ2-5, with D perhaps matching TRBD1 (5 bases). Trimming stripped 6 bases from V and 5 bases from J, with 13 bases between. This CDR3 has 13 amino acids. Germline V CDR1 and CDR2: SEHNR, FQNEAQ (reference sequence). Here the CDR3 reads CASRPGLSETQYF. Here the CDR3 DNA reads TGTGCCAGCAGACCAGGGTTATCGGAGACCCAGTACTTC.

The chain carries TRBV24-1 and TRBJ1-2; 7 bases match TRBD1. Germline V gives CDR1 KGHDR, CDR2 SFDVKD. The CDR3 runs 16 residues. V trimming: 4 bases; J trimming: 4 bases; junction bases outside the gene matches: 11. The CDR3 coding sequence is TGTGCCACCAGTGACTCGAGAAGACAGGGCGTCTATGGCTACACCTTC. Protein: CATSDSRRQGVYGYTF.

The count of this clonotype is one. V gene TRBV20-1 combines with J gene TRBJ2-7; 12 nucleotides agree with TRBD2. This CDR3 has 15 amino acids. CDR1 is DFQATT, CDR2 SNEGSKA, per germline (reference sequence). The CDR3 DNA is TGCAGCCCTGGACTAGCGGGAATGAGCTCCTACGAGCAGTACTTC. Amino acid sequence: CSPGLAGMSSYEQYF.

CDR3 bases: TGTGCCAGCAGCTTATTTATTTCGCCGGGCTACACCTTC. Translating gives CASSLFISPGYTF. The gene calls are TRBV7-2 and TRBJ1-2; D is undetermined. V gave up 2 bases and J gave up 8 bases, with 12 bases separating them. The germline gives CDR1 SGHTA, CDR2 FQGNSA. The CDR3 spans 13 residues.

CDR3 sequence: CASSLVSGASQETQYF. CDR3 DNA: TGTGCCAGCAGCTTAGTGAGCGGGGCCTCCCAAGAGACCCAGTACTTC. The gene calls are TRBV7-2 and TRBJ2-5, with TRBD2 matching over 7 bases. Germline V gives CDR1 SGHTA, CDR2 FQGNSA. V gave up 1 base and J gave up 1 base; unmatched junction bases: 6. The CDR3 is made up of 16 amino acids.

There are a few counts of this clonotype. The chain links TRBV24-1 to TRBJ1-1; maybe TRBD1 (5 bases). CDR1 KGHDR and CDR2 SFDVKD come from the germline V gene. V was shortened by 4 bases and J by 11 bases, with 13 bases between the two germline ends. The CDR3 length is 12 residues. DNA for the CDR3: TGTGCCACCAGTGACCCTGCAGGGCTTGCTTTCTTT. It translates to CATSDPAGLAFF.

About this clonotype: One end of the junction is discordant with germline, which a read error may explain. The V and J genes are TRBV29-1 and TRBJ2-3; maybe TRBD1 (6 bases). The CDR3 has 14 amino acids. The V gene's germline CDR1 is SQVTM and CDR2 ANQGSEA. The CDR3 here is CSVERVGGTDTQHF. In DNA form, the CDR3 reads TGCAGCGTTGAGCGGGTTGGGGGCACAGATACGCAGCACTTT.

The rearrangement joins TRBV7-9 to TRBJ2-2; no reliable D call. The CDR3 covers 15 residues. V was pared by 5 bases and J by 0 bases, with 10 bases between. CDR1 and CDR2 (germline): SEHNR, FQNEAQ (reference sequence). The CDR3 nucleotides are TGTGCCAGCAGCACCGTTACCGCGAACACCGGGGAGCTGTTTTTT. Translated: CASSTVTANTGELFF. Full variable domain (outside the CDR3, taken from reference TRBV7-9 and TRBJ2-2): DTGVSQNPRHKITKRGQNVTFRCDPISEHNRLYWYRQTLGQGPEFLTYFQNEAQLEKSRLLSDRFSAERPKGSFSTLEIQRTEQGDSAMYLCASSTVTANTGELFFGEGSRLTVL.